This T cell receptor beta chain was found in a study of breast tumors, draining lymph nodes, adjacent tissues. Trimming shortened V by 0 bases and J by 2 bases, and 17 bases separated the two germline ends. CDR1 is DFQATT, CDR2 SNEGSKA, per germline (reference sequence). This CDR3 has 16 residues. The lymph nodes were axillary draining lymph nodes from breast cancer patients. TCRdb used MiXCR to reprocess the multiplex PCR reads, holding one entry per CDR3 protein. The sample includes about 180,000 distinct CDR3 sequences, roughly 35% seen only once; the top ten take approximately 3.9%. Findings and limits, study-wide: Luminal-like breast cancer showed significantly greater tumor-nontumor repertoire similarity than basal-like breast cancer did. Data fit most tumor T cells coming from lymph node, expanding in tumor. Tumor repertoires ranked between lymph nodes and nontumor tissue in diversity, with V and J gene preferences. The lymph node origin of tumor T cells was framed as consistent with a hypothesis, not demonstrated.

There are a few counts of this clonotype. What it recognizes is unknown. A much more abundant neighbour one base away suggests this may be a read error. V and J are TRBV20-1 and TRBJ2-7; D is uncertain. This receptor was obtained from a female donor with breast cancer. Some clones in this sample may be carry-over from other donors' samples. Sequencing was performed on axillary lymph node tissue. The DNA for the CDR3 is TGCAGTGCTAGAGATACCGGAGTGGGCGCGCCCTACGAGCAGTACTTC. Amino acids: CSARDTGVGAPYEQYF.